This T cell receptor beta chain was documented in a study of cytomegalovirus exposure and HLA in healthy donors. Germline V gene data show CDR1 as MNHEY and CDR2 as SVGAGI. The CDR3 extends over 15 amino acids. Between the trimmed V and J ends, which lost 5 bases and 1 base, there was a span of 11 bases. Regarding this clone: Its specificity is unknown.

Measured with immunoSEQ multiplex PCR; TCRdb has only the in-frame clones, and not every one. The data show 150,000 to 200,000 clones, with approximately 86% seen just once and 2% to 2.5% held by the top ten. Study outcomes and limitations: It was 150 to 200 TCR beta chains that were listed as cytomegalovirus-associated. A few CMV-associated chains proved CMV antigen-specific in vitro. Subsequent analysis of the roughly 120 validation repertoires found a tendency for first-cohort TCR clusters to co-occur.

V gene TRBV6-5 combines with J gene TRBJ2-2; tentative D call: TRBD2 (6 bases). Source material: PBMCs. This receptor was identified in a woman in her late teens or twenties in good health and CMV-seronegative. The CDR3 DNA reads TGTGCCAGCAGTCTGGGACTCTTGAACACCGGGGAGCTGTTTTTT. Protein sequence: CASSLGLLNTGELFF.